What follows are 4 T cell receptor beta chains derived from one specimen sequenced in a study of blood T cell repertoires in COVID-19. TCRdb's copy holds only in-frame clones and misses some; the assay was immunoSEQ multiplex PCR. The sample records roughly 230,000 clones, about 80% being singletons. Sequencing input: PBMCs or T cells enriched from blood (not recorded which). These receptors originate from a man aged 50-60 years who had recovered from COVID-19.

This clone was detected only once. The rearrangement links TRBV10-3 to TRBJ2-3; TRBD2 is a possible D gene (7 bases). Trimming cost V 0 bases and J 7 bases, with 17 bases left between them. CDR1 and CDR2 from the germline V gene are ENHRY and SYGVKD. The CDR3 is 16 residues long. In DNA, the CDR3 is TGTGCCATCAGTGAGTCGGAGGGGGGGACCGCTAATACGCAGTATTTT. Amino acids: CAISESEGGTANTQYF.

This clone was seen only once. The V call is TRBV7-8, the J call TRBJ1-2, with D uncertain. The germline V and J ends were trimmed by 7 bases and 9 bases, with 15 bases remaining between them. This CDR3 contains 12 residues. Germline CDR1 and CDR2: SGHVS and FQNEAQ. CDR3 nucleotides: TGTGCCAGCACCTCCTCCCGGGTTAGCTACACCTTC. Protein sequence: CASTSSRVSYTF.

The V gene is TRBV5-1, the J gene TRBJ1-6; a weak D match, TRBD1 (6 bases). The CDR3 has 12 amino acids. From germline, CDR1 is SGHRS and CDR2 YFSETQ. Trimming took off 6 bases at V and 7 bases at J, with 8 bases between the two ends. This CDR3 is CASKGENSPLHF. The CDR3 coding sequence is TGCGCCAGCAAGGGGGAAAATTCACCCCTCCACTTT. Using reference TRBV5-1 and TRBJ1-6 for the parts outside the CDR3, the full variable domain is KAGVTQTPRYLIKTRGQQVTLSCSPISGHRSVSWYQQTPGQGLQFLFEYFSETQRNKGNFPGRFSGRQFSNSRSEMNVSTLELGDSALYLCASKGENSPLHFGNGTRLTVT.

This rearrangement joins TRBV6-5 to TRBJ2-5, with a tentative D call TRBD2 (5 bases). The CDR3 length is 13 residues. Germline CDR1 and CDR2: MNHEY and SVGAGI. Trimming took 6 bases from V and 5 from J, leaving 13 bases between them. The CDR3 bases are TGTGCCAGCAGGAGGGCCCACCGGGAGACCCAGTACTTC. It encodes CASRRAHRETQYF.